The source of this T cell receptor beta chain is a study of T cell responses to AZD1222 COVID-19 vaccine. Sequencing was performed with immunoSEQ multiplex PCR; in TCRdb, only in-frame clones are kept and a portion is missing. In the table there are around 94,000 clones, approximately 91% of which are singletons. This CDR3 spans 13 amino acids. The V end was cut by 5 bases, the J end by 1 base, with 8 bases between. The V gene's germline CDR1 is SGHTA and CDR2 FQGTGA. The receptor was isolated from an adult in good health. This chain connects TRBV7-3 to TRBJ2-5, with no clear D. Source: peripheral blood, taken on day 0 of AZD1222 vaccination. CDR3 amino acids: CASSRHPQETQYF. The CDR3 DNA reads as TGTGCCAGCAGCCGACACCCCCAAGAGACCCAGTACTTC.